The 13 T cell receptor beta chains below all came from one sample that was sequenced in a study of blood T cell repertoires in COVID-19. Libraries were prepared by immunoSEQ multiplex PCR; TCRdb keeps only in-frame clonotypes and omits some of them. The profile shows around 390,000 clones, 85% to 90% of them singletons. The sample consisted of PBMCs or T cells enriched from blood (not recorded which). These receptors were collected from a woman aged 50 to 60 who had recovered from COVID-19.

The chain links TRBV29-1 to TRBJ2-1; 7 bases are a match to TRBD1. Germline V gene data show CDR1 as SQVTM and CDR2 as ANQGSEA. The CDR3 totals 16 residues. Trimming at V came to 5 bases and at J to 7 bases, leaving 17 bases not matched to a gene. The CDR3 spells CSVRSGTEKKGNEQFF. The CDR3, as DNA: TGCAGCGTTAGATCGGGGACAGAAAAAAAGGGAAATGAGCAGTTCTTC.

The chain uses TRBV14 and TRBJ2-2, with unresolved D. CDR3 length: 13 residues. The V and J ends lost 2 bases and 2 bases respectively, with 3 bases between them. The germline V gene has CDR1 SGHDN and CDR2 FVKESK. CDR3 sequence (DNA): TGTGCCAGCAGCCAATATAACACCGGGGAGCTGTTTTTT. It codes for CASSQYNTGELFF.

The chain carries TRBV5-4 and TRBJ2-3; 7 positions agree with TRBD1. The CDR3 length is 14 residues. With 8 bases clipped from V and 0 bases from J, the junction kept 6 bases outside the gene matches. The V gene's germline CDR1 is SGHNT and CDR2 YYREEE (reference sequence). The CDR3 here is CASRGQASTDTQYF. CDR3 sequence (DNA): TGTGCCAGTAGAGGACAGGCGAGCACAGATACGCAGTATTTT.

The V gene is TRBV3-1 (or the pseudogene TRBV3-2), the J gene TRBJ1-1; 9 bases fit TRBD1. This CDR3 region has 17 residues. V shed 0 bases and J 2 bases; nucleotides not matched to a gene: 7. Per germline, CDR1 LGHDT and CDR2 YNNKEL (reference sequence). DNA for the CDR3: TGTGCCAGCAGCCAAGATCGGGGACAGGGCATTAACACTGAAGCTTTCTTT. Amino acid sequence: CASSQDRGQGINTEAFF.

V and J are TRBV19 and TRBJ2-1; TRBD2 agrees at 10 bases. Germline trimming cut 5 bases from V and 5 bases from J; bases unmatched to any gene: 6. Per the germline V gene, CDR1 is LNHDA and CDR2 is SQIVND (reference sequence). The length of the CDR3 is 15 residues. The CDR3 loop reads CASSSQRGGHNEQFF. CDR3 nucleotides: TGTGCCAGTAGTTCCCAGCGGGGGGGCCACAATGAGCAGTTCTTC.

This clone was observed a single time. This chain links TRBV19 with TRBJ2-3; 9 nucleotides match TRBD1. Per germline, CDR1 LNHDA and CDR2 SQIVND (reference sequence). The length of the CDR3 is 15 residues. V lost 6 bases to trimming and J lost 2 bases; unmatched junction nucleotides: 6. CDR3 sequence reads: CASSPRDRDTDTQYF. The CDR3 DNA is TGTGCCAGTAGCCCCCGGGACAGGGACACAGATACGCAGTATTTT.

The chain is built from TRBV12-5 and TRBJ1-2; weak D call: TRBD1 (5 bases). CDR1 and CDR2 from the germline V gene are LGHNT and FRNRAP. The CDR3 loop spans 13 amino acids. V was cut by 7 bases and J by 6 bases, with 15 bases left in between. The CDR3, as DNA: TGTGCTAGTGCCACACGGGGGGAAGATGGCTACACCTTC. Translated: CASATRGEDGYTF.

The chain combines TRBV6-7 with TRBJ2-1, with 16 bases lining up with TRBD2. TRBV6-7 is treated as an ORF (open reading frame) with a function not yet certain. The CDR3 is 19 amino acids. V lost 6 bases to trimming and J lost 0 bases; unmatched junction nucleotides: 8. The CDR3 DNA reads as TGTGCCAGCAGCGGCTCCGGGACTAGCGGGGGGGTCTCCTACAATGAGCAGTTCTTC. Amino acids: CASSGSGTSGGVSYNEQFF.

The genes are TRBV7-9 and TRBJ2-3; 7 positions match TRBD2. This CDR3 region has 14 residues. V trimming: 11 bases; J trimming: 0 bases; junction bases outside the gene matches: 8. CDR1 is SEHNR and CDR2 is FQNEAQ in the germline V gene (reference sequence). In DNA form, the CDR3 reads TGTGCCTCTATTGGGGGGGTTAGCACAGATACGCAGTATTTT. Translation: CASIGGVSTDTQYF.

The chain is built from TRBV5-6 and TRBJ1-2; TRBD1 is a possible D gene (6 bases). Germline CDR1 is SGHDT and CDR2 is YYEEEE. This CDR3 comprises 16 residues. Trimming removed 0 bases at V and 0 bases at J, with 12 bases between. CDR3 bases: TGTGCCAGCAGCTTGGGGACGCAGGGGACTAACTATGGCTACACCTTC. Translation: CASSLGTQGTNYGYTF.

The chain employs TRBV11-1 and TRBJ1-1; D uncertain. Germline values: CDR1 SGHAT, CDR2 FQDESV (reference sequence). V lost 1 base and J lost 6, with 15 bases in between. This CDR3 contains 15 residues. The CDR3 coding sequence is TGTGCCAGCAGCTTAGGAGGTGGCGCGGCCTCTGAAGCTTTCTTT. Residues: CASSLGGGAASEAFF.

This chain connects TRBV12-3 or TRBV12-4 to TRBJ1-1; 7 bases align to TRBD1. This CDR3 is built from 13 residues. The V gene end was trimmed by 7 bases and the J gene end by 7 bases; junction bases not matched to a gene: 9. CDR3 coding DNA: TGTGCCAGCACCGGGACAGCGAAAATTGAAGCTTTCTTT. It specifies CASTGTAKIEAFF.

The gene calls are TRBV6-4 and TRBJ1-1; weak D call: TRBD1 (6 bases). Germline V lookup: CDR1 MRHNA, CDR2 SNTAGT. The CDR3 length is 13 residues. V was pared by 5 bases and J by 1 base, with 8 bases between. The CDR3: CASSPQGNTEAFF. Here the CDR3 DNA reads TGTGCCAGCAGTCCACAGGGGAACACTGAAGCTTTCTTT.